This T cell receptor (beta chain) derives from a study of shared clonotypes between healthy human individuals. The study's findings and limits: When compared with the clonotypes that were shared by all four sorted-subset donors, the non-shared clonotypes turned out to have lower generation probabilities. Donor scarcity curtailed the genetic and exposure-history diversity represented herein. Naive CD4 clonotypes overlapped across several donors at approximately 4.5%.

Remarks on this clone: The antigen remains unidentified.

V lost 6 bases, J lost 3 bases, and 9 bases lay in between. The CDR3 has 12 residues. CDR1 and CDR2 from the germline V gene are MNHNS and SASEGT. The test was conducted at deep level. The repertoire was sequenced with immunoSEQ multiplex PCR; TCRdb's copy has only in-frame clones and lacks some. Here the sample spans some 2.3 million clones, over 85% being singletons. The receptor comes from a man younger than 30 in good health. Some clones in this sample may be carry-over from other donors' samples. The rearrangement joins TRBV6-1 to TRBJ2-7; D gene uncertain. The material sequenced was naive CD4+ T cells from PBMCs. Subset here: CD45RA+ positively selected. The CDR3 protein is CASRLKFYEQYF. The CDR3 coding sequence is TGTGCCAGCAGGCTTAAATTCTACGAGCAGTACTTC.